The 18 T cell receptor beta chains in this list originate from one sample, sequenced in a study of T-cell reconstitution after alpha-beta-depleted transplantation in children. A TCRbeta library incorporating unique molecular identifiers was prepared. In TCRdb, the PCR reads were re-called with MiXCR into one record per CDR3 protein. Of around 600,000 distinct CDR3 sequences listed, 16% are singletons. The sample here was PBMCs from the stem cell graft donor, taken from the stem cell graft. These receptor sequences come from a human donor who donated a stem cell graft to a child with acute myeloid leukemia.

The sample holds many counts of this clonotype. This chain joins TRBV29-1 and TRBJ2-7; D ambiguous. Trimming removed 4 bases at V and 4 bases at J, with 8 bases between. Germline CDR1 and CDR2: SQVTM and ANQGSEA. This CDR3 is 11 amino acids long. The CDR3 nucleotides read TGCAGCGTTGCGAAGGGTTACGAGCAGTACGTC. This codes for CSVAKGYEQYV.

The chain couples TRBV4-1 to TRBJ1-1; 7 bases match TRBD1. The V and J ends lost 5 bases and 2 bases, in that order; junction bases with no gene match: 11. Germline assignment: CDR1 MGHRA and CDR2 YSYEKL. The CDR3 spans 16 residues. The CDR3 nucleotides read TGCGCCAGCAGCGAGCCGGGAGGGGGCCCTAACACTGAAGCTTTCTTT. Amino acid sequence: CASSEPGGGPNTEAFF.

In regard to this clonotype: An end of the junction does not agree with germline; a read error may underlie this. This chain joins TRBV5-1 and TRBJ2-1; 9 nucleotides match TRBD2. The germline gives CDR1 SGHRS, CDR2 YFSETQ. The CDR3 contains 15 residues. The CDR3: CASSAGLANYKEQFF. The DNA of the CDR3 is TGCGCCAGCAGCGCAGGACTAGCGAACTACAAAGAGCAGTTCTTC.

The chain uses TRBV12-3 or TRBV12-4 and TRBJ2-1, with D unresolved. The CDR3 consists of 15 residues. V lost 7 bases and J lost 8, with 21 bases in between. The CDR3 loop is CASTPAPLELDEQFF. The CDR3 region has the DNA TGTGCCAGCACCCCAGCTCCGCTAGAATTAGATGAGCAGTTCTTC.

V and J are TRBV6-9 and TRBJ1-2; tentative D call: TRBD1 (6 bases). The CDR3 extends over 14 amino acids. V was shortened by 7 bases and J by 3 bases, with 15 bases between the two germline ends. Germline V gene lookup returns CDR1 MNHGY and CDR2 SVAAGI. CDR3 loop: CASKYWDKDYGYTF. DNA for the CDR3: TGTGCCAGCAAGTATTGGGACAAGGACTATGGCTACACCTTC.

Notes on this clonotype: A much bigger clone sits one base away, suggesting this may be a read error. CDR3 loop: CCARALTSGGWDEQFF. The CDR3, as DNA: TGCTGTGCTAGAGCCCTGACTAGCGGGGGCTGGGATGAGCAGTTCTTC. This rearrangement joins TRBV20-1 to TRBJ2-1; TRBD2 matches 12 bases. The CDR3 is 16 amino acids. Germline V lookup: CDR1 DFQATT, CDR2 SNEGSKA (reference sequence).

This clonotype was seen more than once but under ten times. V and J are TRBV18 and TRBJ1-3; 7 bases match TRBD1. The CDR3 totals 19 residues. V was clipped by 0 bases and J by 0 bases; unmatched bases: 11. Germline CDR1 and CDR2: KGHSH and LQKENI. The CDR3 region has the DNA TGTGCCAGCTCACCACCGCCGGGACAGTGGACCTTCTCTGGAAACACCATATATTTT. Translating gives CASSPPPGQWTFSGNTIYF. Full variable domain (missing parts from reference TRBV18 and TRBJ1-3): NAGVMQNPRHLVRRRGQEARLRCSPMKGHSHVYWYRQLPEEGLKFMVYLQKENIIDESGMPKERFSAEFPKEGPSILRIQQVVRGDSAAYFCASSPPPGQWTFSGNTIYFGEGSWLTVV.

Only a few counts were recorded for this clonotype. Germline and junction disagree at one end, which may indicate a read error. V usage is TRBV20-1 and J usage is TRBJ1-2; D is unresolved. Germline loops: CDR1 DFQATT, CDR2 SNEGSKA (reference sequence). The CDR3 sequence is 10 residues long. CDR3 loop: CSAKREGFSF. The CDR3, as DNA: TGCAGTGCTAAGAGGGAGGGTTTTAGCTTC.

This clonotype has a handful of counts. The V call is TRBV4-3, the J call TRBJ1-6; 7 positions match TRBD1. The V segment lost 6 bases and the J segment 8 bases; nucleotides outside the gene matches: 7. The CDR3 consists of 14 residues. CDR1 is LGHNA, CDR2 YSLEER, per germline. The CDR3 DNA sequence: TGCGCCAGCAGACTCAGGGGGTCGGATTCACCCCTCCACTTT. As protein: CASRLRGSDSPLHF.

This clonotype has a handful of counts. V usage is TRBV5-1 and J usage is TRBJ2-7; D remains ambiguous. The germline CDR1 and CDR2 sequences are SGHRS and YFSETQ. CDR3 length: 14 amino acids. Between the trimmed V and J ends, which lost 3 bases and 2 bases, there was a span of 12 bases. CDR3 sequence (DNA): TGCGCCAGCAGCTATACCCCAGGAACCTACGAGCAGTACTTC. This translates into CASSYTPGTYEQYF.

This clonotype was detected ten times or more. V and J are TRBV6-5 and TRBJ1-1, with D possibly matching TRBD1 (5 bases). The CDR3 loop spans 14 amino acids. The V end was cut by 8 bases, the J end by 1 base, with 14 bases between. In germline, CDR1 is MNHEY, CDR2 SVGAGI. This chain's CDR3 is CASRVSRGNTEAFF. The CDR3 DNA sequence: TGTGCCAGCCGGGTCTCTAGGGGGAACACTGAAGCTTTCTTT.

In this sample, this clonotype turned up many times. The CDR3 DNA follows: TGTGCCAGCAGTCCCAAGGACGGGGGTTATGCTGGCTACACCTTC. It specifies CASSPKDGGYAGYTF. This rearrangement joins TRBV7-9 to TRBJ1-2; maybe TRBD1 (5 bases). The germline V gene has CDR1 SEHNR and CDR2 FQNEAQ (reference sequence). The CDR3 length is 15 residues. With 6 bases removed from V and 7 bases from J, the gap between germline ends came to 21 bases.

The chain couples TRBV5-1 to TRBJ1-1; 11 nucleotides agree with TRBD1. Trimming removed 5 bases from V and 3 bases from J; junction bases left unmatched: 15. This CDR3 has 18 residues. Looked up from germline, CDR1 is SGHRS and CDR2 is YFSETQ. The CDR3 protein is CASRQGTGGNKWDTEAFF. The CDR3 DNA reads as TGCGCCAGCAGACAAGGGACAGGGGGGAACAAGTGGGACACTGAAGCTTTCTTT.

The sample holds many counts of this clonotype. In DNA, the CDR3 is TGTGCCAGCAGTTACTCGGGGAAGTCCGCCGACGAGCAGTACGTC. It translates to CASSYSGKSADEQYV. The J gene is TRBJ2-7, the V gene TRBV6-5, with no clear D. This CDR3 has 15 amino acids. With 0 bases removed from V and 5 bases from J, the gap between germline ends came to 14 bases. Germline V gives CDR1 MNHEY, CDR2 SVGAGI.

The chain combines TRBV30 with TRBJ2-7; D assignment may be TRBD1 or TRBD2 (5 bases each). CDR1 is GTSNPN, CDR2 SVGIG, per germline (reference sequence). This CDR3 contains 13 residues. Trimming took off 4 bases at V and 3 bases at J, with 13 bases between the two ends. The CDR3 DNA reads as TGTGCCTGGAATAGAGGGACCCACTACGAGCAGTACTTC. It codes for CAWNRGTHYEQYF. Drawing the rest from reference TRBV30 and TRBJ2-7, the complete variable domain is SQTIHQWPATLVQPVGSPLSLECTVEGTSNPNLYWYRQAAGRGLQLLFYSVGIGQISSEVPQNLSASRPQDRQFILSSKKLLLSDSGFYLCAWNRGTHYEQYFGPGTRLTVT.

This clonotype was found a few times. The gene calls are TRBV7-2 and TRBJ2-7; D is unclear. CDR1 SGHTA and CDR2 FQGNSA come from the germline V gene. Trimming took 4 bases from V and 3 from J, leaving 7 bases between them. The CDR3 sequence is 12 residues long. The CDR3 DNA reads as TGTGCCAGCAGCTCCCTCTACTACGAGCAGTACTTC. Protein: CASSSLYYEQYF.

This clonotype was picked up many times. The chain employs TRBV6-1 and TRBJ2-5, with 12 bases fitting TRBD2. Unmatched junction bases numbered 4, after V lost 6 bases and J lost 5 bases. Looked up from germline, CDR1 is MNHNS and CDR2 is SASEGT. This CDR3 spans 14 amino acids. CDR3: CASRTSGGRETQYF. In DNA, the CDR3 is TGTGCCAGCAGGACTAGCGGGGGACGGGAGACCCAGTACTTC.

This clonotype was counted many times. This chain connects TRBV21-1 to TRBJ1-5. TRBV21-1 is a listed pseudogene. The CDR3 extends over 14 amino acids. The CDR3 DNA reads TGTGCCAGCAGATACAGAGCTAGCAATCAGCCCCAGCATTTT. Its protein product is CASRYRASNQPQHF.